The 30 T cell receptor beta chains below come from one sample, sequenced in a study of blood T cells in healthy people across ages. Sample-barcoded 5' priming and a J-beta primer mix drove a second PCR of about 6 to 12 cycles. MiXCR, run by TCRdb on the 5' RACE reads, gives a single entry per CDR3 protein. The sample holds 550,000 to 750,000 distinct CDR3 sequences, more than 20% seen once. The sample was blood. The receptors here all came from a man aged 65 to 79 in good health.

The table lists this clonotype with a few counts. The rearrangement uses TRBV30 and TRBJ2-2; D unresolved. V was trimmed by 0 bases and J by 4 bases, leaving 6 bases between them. Germline V CDR1 and CDR2: GTSNPN, SVGIG (reference sequence). The CDR3 consists of 13 residues. CDR3 DNA sequence: TGTGCCTGGAGTGTATCCGCCACCGGGGAGCTGTTTTTT. This translates into CAWSVSATGELFF. Drawing the rest from reference TRBV30 and TRBJ2-2, the complete variable domain is SQTIHQWPATLVQPVGSPLSLECTVEGTSNPNLYWYRQAAGRGLQLLFYSVGIGQISSEVPQNLSASRPQDRQFILSSKKLLLSDSGFYLCAWSVSATGELFFGEGSRLTVL.

The rearrangement joins TRBV6-1 to TRBJ2-5; D is perhaps TRBD1 (5 bases). V was cut by 5 bases and J by 4 bases, with 14 bases left in between. CDR1 and CDR2 from the germline V gene are MNHNS and SASEGT. The CDR3 totals 14 residues. In DNA, the CDR3 is TGTGCCAGCAGTACCCGACAGTCAAGAGAGACCCAGTACTTC. As protein: CASSTRQSRETQYF.

The chain carries TRBV28 and TRBJ2-1; possible D gene TRBD2, 9 bases. The CDR3 is made up of 19 amino acids. Germline CDR1 and CDR2: MDHEN and SYDVKM. V lost 6 bases and J lost 4, with 28 bases in between. The DNA of the CDR3 is TGTGCCAGCAGCGACAGGGGAACCCTCCTAGCGGGAAGTTACAATGAGCAGTTCTTC. It translates to CASSDRGTLLAGSYNEQFF. Combining the CDR3 with reference TRBV28 and TRBJ2-1 gives the whole variable domain DVKVTQSSRYLVKRTGEKVFLECVQDMDHENMFWYRQDPGLGLRLIYFSYDVKMKEKGDIPEGYSVSREKKERFSLILESASTNQTSMYLCASSDRGTLLAGSYNEQFFGPGTRLTVL.

The V gene is TRBV5-1, the J gene TRBJ2-5; no clear D. This CDR3 region has 14 residues. CDR1 and CDR2 (germline): SGHRS, YFSETQ. Trimming cost V 3 bases and J 11 bases, with 20 bases left between them. The CDR3 coding sequence is TGCGCCAGCAGCTCTCCCGACGCGACCTACGTGCAGTACTTC. This gives the protein CASSSPDATYVQYF.

The CDR3 is CAISEVAGQQAQYF. Written as DNA, the CDR3 is TGTGCCATCTCAGAAGTAGCGGGACAGCAGGCGCAGTATTTT. The chain couples TRBV10-3 to TRBJ2-3; tentative D call: TRBD2 (8 bases). The V and J ends lost 8 bases and 10 bases respectively, with 22 bases between them. Germline V gene data show CDR1 as ENHRY and CDR2 as SYGVKD. This CDR3 is built from 14 residues.

This clonotype is labeled medium-sized (0.01 to 0.1%). This chain links TRBV7-8 with TRBJ2-7, with D hard to call. V was trimmed by 5 bases and J by 5 bases, leaving 10 bases between them. CDR3 size: 12 residues. Germline V gene lookup returns CDR1 SGHVS and CDR2 FQNEAQ. CDR3 in amino acids: CASSPDSDEQYF. In nucleotides, the CDR3 is TGTGCCAGCAGCCCAGATAGTGACGAGCAGTACTTC.

The sample holds a few counts of this clonotype. The chain uses TRBV20-1 and TRBJ2-7; D possibly uses TRBD1 or TRBD2 (5 bases each). The CDR3 sequence is 14 residues long. Germline V gene data show CDR1 as DFQATT and CDR2 as SNEGSKA (reference sequence). The germline V and J ends were trimmed by 2 bases and 7 bases, with 18 bases remaining between them. The CDR3 loop reads CSARQVGREGEQYF. CDR3 nucleotides: TGCAGTGCTAGACAAGTGGGACGGGAAGGGGAGCAGTACTTC.

The rearrangement uses TRBV7-8 and TRBJ1-2, with TRBD1 as a possible D gene (6 bases). CDR3 length: 15 residues. Between the trimmed V and J ends, which lost 0 bases and 7 bases, there was a span of 15 bases. Germline CDR1 SGHVS, CDR2 FQNEAQ. The DNA for the CDR3 is TGTGCCAGCAGCTTAGCCGGGGGCGACACCGGTGGCTACACCTTC. Protein product: CASSLAGGDTGGYTF.

Here the CDR3 DNA reads TGTGCCAGCAGCCCGACTAGCGGGAGTGGCACAGATACGCAGTATTTT. It codes for CASSPTSGSGTDTQYF. The V and J genes are TRBV7-9 and TRBJ2-3; 12 nucleotides agree with TRBD2. The CDR3 runs 16 residues. After removal of 5 bases from V and 1 base from J, the junction contained 4 bases not matched to a gene. Germline V gives CDR1 SEHNR, CDR2 FQNEAQ (reference sequence).

This rearrangement joins TRBV20-1 to TRBJ2-5; the D gene is possibly TRBD2 (6 bases). V lost 6 bases, J lost 5 bases, and 19 bases lay in between. The CDR3 length is 14 residues. Germline-derived CDR1 and CDR2 are DFQATT and SNEGSKA (reference sequence). The DNA for the CDR3 is TGCAGTGCCCCTTACAGCGGGCTATCTGAGACCCAGTACTTC. Amino acid sequence: CSAPYSGLSETQYF.

This clonotype was observed many times. This sequence joins TRBV29-1 and TRBJ2-1; possible D gene TRBD2, 7 bases. The CDR3 covers 14 residues. The germline V and J ends were trimmed by 6 bases and 2 bases, with 14 bases remaining between them. In germline, CDR1 is SQVTM, CDR2 ANQGSEA. The CDR3 region has the DNA TGCAGCGTGGGGGGGCAGGGGACCTACAATGAGCAGTTCTTC. Translated, it gives CSVGGQGTYNEQFF.

This clonotype came up a few times. The chain links TRBV18 to TRBJ2-1, with a possible D match to TRBD2 (5 bases). The CDR3 consists of 15 residues. Germline CDR1 KGHSH, CDR2 LQKENI. Trimming shortened V by 8 bases and J by 0 bases, and 14 bases separated the two germline ends. In nucleotides, the CDR3 is TGTGCCAGCGCGATGTTGAGGGACTCCTACAATGAGCAGTTCTTC. As protein: CASAMLRDSYNEQFF.

The genes are TRBV30 and TRBJ2-5, with D possibly matching TRBD1 (5 bases). CDR1 and CDR2 (germline): GTSNPN, SVGIG (reference sequence). This CDR3 comprises 14 residues. V was pared by 2 bases and J by 5 bases, with 15 bases between. The CDR3: CAWSFGLKGETQYF. CDR3 DNA: TGTGCCTGGAGTTTCGGGCTAAAGGGGGAGACCCAGTACTTC.

The gene calls are TRBV18 and TRBJ2-1; D gene unclear. CDR1 and CDR2 (germline): KGHSH, LQKENI. The length of the CDR3 is 15 residues. V dropped 1 base and J dropped 7 bases, with 14 bases sitting between them. The chain's CDR3 is CASSPRSSWVNEQFF. The CDR3 coding sequence is TGTGCCAGCTCACCACGGTCTAGTTGGGTAAATGAGCAGTTCTTC. The full variable domain, rest sourced from reference TRBV18 and TRBJ2-1, is NAGVMQNPRHLVRRRGQEARLRCSPMKGHSHVYWYRQLPEEGLKFMVYLQKENIIDESGMPKERFSAEFPKEGPSILRIQQVVRGDSAAYFCASSPRSSWVNEQFFGPGTRLTVL.

The CDR3 bases are TGTGCCAGCAGCCCCGGGACTAGCGGGAGGGAGGCGCCAGATACGCAGTATTTT. Amino acid sequence: CASSPGTSGREAPDTQYF. The chain links TRBV6-2 or TRBV6-3 to TRBJ2-3, with 16 bases that match TRBD2. Losses at the gene ends were 6 bases for V and 4 bases for J; bases not matched to a gene: 10. CDR1 is MNHEY, CDR2 SVGEGT, per germline. The CDR3 is 18 residues long.

There are a few counts of this clonotype. The gene calls are TRBV7-2 and TRBJ2-4, with D perhaps TRBD1 (5 bases). V was clipped by 1 base and J by 13 bases, with 20 bases between them. Germline CDR1 is SGHTA and CDR2 is FQGNSA. The CDR3 loop spans 15 amino acids. The chain's CDR3 is CASSLGGRKTSQQYF. The CDR3 DNA reads as TGTGCCAGCAGCTTAGGGGGCAGGAAGACTTCTCAACAGTACTTC.

The chain joins TRBV29-1 to TRBJ1-1; D unclear. CDR3 size: 11 residues. CDR1 SQVTM and CDR2 ANQGSEA come from the germline V gene. V lost 4 bases and J 7 bases, leaving 10 bases between the germline ends. CDR3 amino acids: CSVVPRLEAFF. The CDR3 DNA follows: TGCAGCGTTGTGCCCAGACTTGAAGCTTTCTTT.

Only a few counts were recorded for this clonotype. The J gene is TRBJ2-3, the V gene TRBV6-6, with 11 bases matching TRBD1. The J segment lost 5 bases and the V segment lost 6 bases, leaving 7 bases of the junction unmatched. The CDR3 has 15 amino acids. Germline CDR1 is MNHNY and CDR2 is SVGAGI (reference sequence). CDR3 DNA sequence: TGTGCCAGCAGCTCTGGACAGGGGGCAGTAGATACGCAGTATTTT. Translated: CASSSGQGAVDTQYF.

The chain recombines TRBV29-1 with TRBJ2-2, with D perhaps given as TRBD1 or TRBD2 (6 bases each). V shed 4 bases and J shed 5 bases, with 14 bases lying between them. Germline V lookup: CDR1 SQVTM, CDR2 ANQGSEA. CDR3 length: 14 amino acids. The CDR3 DNA sequence: TGCAGCGTTGTGGTCAGGAGGGGGACCGGGGAGCTGTTTTTT. It yields the protein CSVVVRRGTGELFF.

This clonotype was seen more than once but under ten times. V and J are TRBV7-6 and TRBJ2-5, with 7 bases identical to TRBD1. Matching the DNA end better, TRBJ2-7 makes the J call doubtful. There are 13 residues in the CDR3. From germline, CDR1 is SGHVS and CDR2 FNYEAQ. CDR3 in amino acids: CASSSGTAGEQYF. CDR3 DNA: TGTGCCAGCAGCTCCGGGACAGCCGGCGAGCAGTACTTC.

The V and J genes are TRBV28 and TRBJ2-5; D might be TRBD1 or TRBD2, each matching 5 bases. The J call may not be correct, given that the DNA end is closer to TRBJ2-7. Germline lookup yields CDR1 MDHEN and CDR2 SYDVKM. This CDR3 has 12 amino acids. CDR3 protein: CASSLREFEQYF. The CDR3 nucleotides are TGTGCCAGCAGCCTCAGGGAGTTCGAGCAGTACTTC.

The table lists this clonotype with a few counts. The chain recombines TRBV2 with TRBJ1-5; D call uncertain. Trimming left V 4 bases short and J 5 bases short, with 15 bases between. The CDR3 is 15 amino acids. The germline V gene has CDR1 SNHLY and CDR2 FYNNEI. The CDR3 nucleotides are TGTGCCAGCAGTGGAGCCAGGTTAGACTATCAGCCCCAGCATTTT. Translating gives CASSGARLDYQPQHF.

This clonotype was observed many times. The chain employs TRBV10-3 and TRBJ2-5; D is ambiguous. Germline-derived CDR1 and CDR2 are ENHRY and SYGVKD. V was cut by 0 bases and J by 7 bases, with 12 bases left in between. CDR3 length: 14 residues. The CDR3 protein is CAISESSQGGTQYF. CDR3 sequence (DNA): TGTGCCATCAGTGAGTCGAGTCAAGGTGGGACCCAGTACTTC.

This clonotype turned up a few times. This CDR3 reads CASSFLSGAKNIQYF. Written as DNA, the CDR3 is TGTGCCAGTAGTTTTCTAAGTGGAGCCAAAAACATTCAGTACTTC. The chain uses TRBV19 and TRBJ2-4, with D unresolved. This CDR3 has 15 amino acids. Trimming left V 5 bases short and J 0 bases short, with 11 bases between. The germline gives CDR1 LNHDA, CDR2 SQIVND (reference sequence).

A few counts support this clonotype. This chain connects TRBV6-1 to TRBJ2-1; 13 bases line up with TRBD2. CDR3 size: 16 residues. The germline V gene encodes CDR1 MNHNS and CDR2 SASEGT. J was trimmed by 3 bases and V by 4 bases; bases with no gene match: 3. Here the CDR3 reads CASSGGLAGNYNEQFF. The DNA for the CDR3 is TGTGCCAGCAGTGGGGGACTAGCGGGAAACTACAATGAGCAGTTCTTC.

This chain joins TRBV3-1 and TRBJ2-7, with 10 nucleotides matching TRBD2. The CDR3 is made up of 14 amino acids. The V gene end was trimmed by 4 bases and the J gene end by 6 bases; junction bases not matched to a gene: 6. Per germline, CDR1 LGHDT and CDR2 YNNKEL (reference sequence). The CDR3 protein is CASSRGTSESEQYF. Here the CDR3 DNA reads TGTGCCAGCAGCCGAGGGACTAGCGAAAGCGAGCAGTACTTC.

This clonotype was counted a few times. This chain links TRBV2 with TRBJ1-2; possible D gene TRBD1, 6 bases. The V end was cut by 0 bases, the J end by 4 bases, with 15 bases between. Germline CDR1 and CDR2: SNHLY and FYNNEI. The CDR3 has 16 amino acids. The chain's CDR3 is CASSEALGGGAYGYTF. The CDR3 DNA reads TGTGCCAGCAGTGAAGCGCTTGGGGGCGGCGCCTATGGCTACACCTTC.

The J gene is TRBJ2-5, the V gene TRBV6-5, with no clear D. The CDR3 totals 14 residues. V lost 7 bases, J lost 3 bases, and 15 bases lay in between. Germline CDR1 reads MNHEY; CDR2 reads SVGAGI. CDR3 residues: CASNNSPVKETQYF. The CDR3 coding sequence is TGTGCCAGCAATAATTCCCCGGTGAAAGAGACCCAGTACTTC.

This clonotype was seen at least ten times. This chain joins TRBV6-1 and TRBJ2-7, with 8 bases lining up with TRBD1. This CDR3 comprises 18 residues. V trimming: 4 bases; J trimming: 1 base; junction bases outside the gene matches: 15. The germline V gene has CDR1 MNHNS and CDR2 SASEGT. CDR3 sequence reads: CASSAEPGQARGSYEQYF. The CDR3 bases are TGTGCCAGCAGTGCCGAACCGGGACAGGCGAGAGGGTCCTACGAGCAGTACTTC.

This sequence joins TRBV20-1 and TRBJ2-5; 7 positions match TRBD1. Losses at the gene ends were 3 bases for V and 5 bases for J; bases not matched to a gene: 12. The CDR3 runs 15 residues. Germline values: CDR1 DFQATT, CDR2 SNEGSKA (reference sequence). The CDR3 DNA follows: TGCAGTGCTAGTCAACTGACAGGGAAGGGCGAGACCCAGTACTTC. Translated, it gives CSASQLTGKGETQYF.